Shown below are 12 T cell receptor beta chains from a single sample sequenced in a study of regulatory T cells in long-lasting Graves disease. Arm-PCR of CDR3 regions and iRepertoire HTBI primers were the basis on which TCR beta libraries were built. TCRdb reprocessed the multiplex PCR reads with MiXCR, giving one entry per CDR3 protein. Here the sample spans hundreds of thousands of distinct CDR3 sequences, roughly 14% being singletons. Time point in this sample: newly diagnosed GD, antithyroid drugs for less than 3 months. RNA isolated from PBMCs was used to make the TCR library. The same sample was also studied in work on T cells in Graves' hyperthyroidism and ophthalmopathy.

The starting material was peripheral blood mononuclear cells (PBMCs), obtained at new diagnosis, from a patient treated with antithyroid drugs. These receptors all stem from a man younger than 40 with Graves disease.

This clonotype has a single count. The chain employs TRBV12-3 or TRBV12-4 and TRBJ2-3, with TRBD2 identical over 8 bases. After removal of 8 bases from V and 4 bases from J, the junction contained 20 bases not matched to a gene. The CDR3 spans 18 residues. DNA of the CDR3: TGTGCCAGCCAAAACGAGGGTTGGGGGCGCGGGAGGCCAGATACGCAGTATTTT. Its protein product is CASQNEGWGRGRPDTQYF.

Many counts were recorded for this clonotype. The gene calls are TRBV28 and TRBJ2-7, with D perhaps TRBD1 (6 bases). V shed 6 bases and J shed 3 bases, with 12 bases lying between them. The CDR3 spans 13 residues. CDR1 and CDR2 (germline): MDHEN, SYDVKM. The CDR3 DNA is TGTGCCAGCAGCATTACAGGGAACTACGAGCAGTACTTC. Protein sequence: CASSITGNYEQYF. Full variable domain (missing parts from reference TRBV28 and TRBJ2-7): DVKVTQSSRYLVKRTGEKVFLECVQDMDHENMFWYRQDPGLGLRLIYFSYDVKMKEKGDIPEGYSVSREKKERFSLILESASTNQTSMYLCASSITGNYEQYFGPGTRLTVT.

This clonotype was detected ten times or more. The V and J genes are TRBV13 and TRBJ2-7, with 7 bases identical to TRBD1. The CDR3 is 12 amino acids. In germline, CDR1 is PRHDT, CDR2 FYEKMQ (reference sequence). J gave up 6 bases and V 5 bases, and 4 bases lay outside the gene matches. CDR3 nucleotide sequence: TGTGCCAGCAGCCCGACAGGGCGCGAGCAGTACTTC. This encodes CASSPTGREQYF.

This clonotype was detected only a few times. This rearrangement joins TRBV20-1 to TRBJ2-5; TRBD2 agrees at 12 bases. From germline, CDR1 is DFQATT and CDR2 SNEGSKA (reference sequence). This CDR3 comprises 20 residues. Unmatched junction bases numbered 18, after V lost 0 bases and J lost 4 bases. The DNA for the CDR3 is TGCAGTGCTAGAGACCCCCTCCCCCCTAGCGGGAGGGCCAAGGGAGAGACCCAGTACTTC. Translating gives CSARDPLPPSGRAKGETQYF.

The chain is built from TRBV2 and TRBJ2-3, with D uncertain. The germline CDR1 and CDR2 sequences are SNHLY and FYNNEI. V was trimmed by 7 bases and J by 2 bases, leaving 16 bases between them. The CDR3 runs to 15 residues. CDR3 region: CASKERSVTTDTQYF. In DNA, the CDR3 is TGTGCCAGCAAAGAGCGCTCAGTTACCACAGATACGCAGTATTTT.

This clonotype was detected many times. CDR3 residues: CASSLFSSPGQYF. CDR3 DNA sequence: TGTGCCAGCAGTTTATTTTCGTCTCCTGGGCAGTACTTC. This sequence joins TRBV12-3 or TRBV12-4 and TRBJ2-7; D not certain. Trimming shortened V by 2 bases and J by 9 bases, and 14 bases separated the two germline ends. The CDR3 length is 13 residues.

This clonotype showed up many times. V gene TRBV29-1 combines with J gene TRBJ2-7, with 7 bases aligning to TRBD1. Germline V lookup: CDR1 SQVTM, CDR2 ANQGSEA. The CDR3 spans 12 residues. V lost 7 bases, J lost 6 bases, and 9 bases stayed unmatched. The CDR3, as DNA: TGCAGCGCCCCGGGACAGAGAGGCGAGCAGTACTTC. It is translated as CSAPGQRGEQYF.

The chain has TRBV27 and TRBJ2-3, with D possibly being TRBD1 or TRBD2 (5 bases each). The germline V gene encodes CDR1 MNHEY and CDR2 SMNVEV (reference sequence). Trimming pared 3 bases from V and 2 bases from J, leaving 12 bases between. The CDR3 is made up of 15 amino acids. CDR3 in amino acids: CASSFGDGTTDTQYF. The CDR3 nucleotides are TGTGCCAGCAGTTTTGGGGACGGGACCACAGATACGCAGTATTTT.

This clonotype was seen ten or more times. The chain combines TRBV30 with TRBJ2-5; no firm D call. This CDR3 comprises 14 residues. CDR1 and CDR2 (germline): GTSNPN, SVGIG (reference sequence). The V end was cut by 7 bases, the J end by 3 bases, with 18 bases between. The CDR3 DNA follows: TGTGCCTTCCTTTCCGGGCCTACAGAAGAGACCCAGTACTTC. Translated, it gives CAFLSGPTEETQYF.

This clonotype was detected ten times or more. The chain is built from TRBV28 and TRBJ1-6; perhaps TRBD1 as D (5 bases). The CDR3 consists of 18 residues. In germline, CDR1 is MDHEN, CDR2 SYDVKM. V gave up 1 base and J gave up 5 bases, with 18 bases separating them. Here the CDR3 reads CASSLYFGGTENNSPLHF. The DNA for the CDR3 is TGTGCCAGCAGTTTATATTTTGGGGGGACCGAAAATAATTCACCCCTCCACTTT.

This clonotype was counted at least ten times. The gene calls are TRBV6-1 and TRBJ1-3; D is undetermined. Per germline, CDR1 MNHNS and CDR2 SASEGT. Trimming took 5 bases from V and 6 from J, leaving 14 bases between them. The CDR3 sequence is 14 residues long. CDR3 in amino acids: CASSRPGIENTIYF. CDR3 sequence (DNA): TGTGCCAGCAGTCGCCCCGGAATCGAAAACACCATATATTTT.

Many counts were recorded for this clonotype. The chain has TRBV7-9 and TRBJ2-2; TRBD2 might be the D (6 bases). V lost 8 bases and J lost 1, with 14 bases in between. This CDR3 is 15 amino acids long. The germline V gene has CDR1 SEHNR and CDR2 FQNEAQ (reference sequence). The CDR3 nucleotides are TGTGCCAGCTCGCTCGCTAGCGAGAACACCGGGGAGCTGTTTTTT. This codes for CASSLASENTGELFF. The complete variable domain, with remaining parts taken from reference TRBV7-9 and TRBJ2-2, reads DTGVSQNPRHKITKRGQNVTFRCDPISEHNRLYWYRQTLGQGPEFLTYFQNEAQLEKSRLLSDRFSAERPKGSFSTLEIQRTEQGDSAMYLCASSLASENTGELFFGEGSRLTVL.